Following are 21 T cell receptor beta chains from one sample sequenced in a study of shared clonotypes between healthy human individuals. CD8 cells regarded as naive lacked CD45RO, were positively chosen for CCR7, and omitted terminally differentiated effector memory CD45RA+ cells. Assay used: immunoSEQ multiplex PCR; TCRdb lists only in-frame clones, some missing. The sample records hundreds of thousands of clones, approximately 90% being singletons. Sequencing was done on a sample of naive CD8+ T cells sorted from blood. These receptors all stem from a man aged 25-45 years in good health.

The chain joins TRBV15 to TRBJ2-1, with TRBD2 matching over 10 bases. V lost 1 base, J lost 5 bases, and 8 bases stayed unmatched. Germline values: CDR1 LNHNV, CDR2 YYDKDF (reference sequence). The CDR3 runs 17 residues. The CDR3 bases are TGTGCCACCAGCAGAGGGCCTAGCGGGAGTAACCACAATGAGCAGTTCTTC. Translated: CATSRGPSGSNHNEQFF.

The rearrangement uses TRBV1 and TRBJ2-7; the table's D gene call, TRBD1, was not cross checked with the DNA. TRBV1 is described as a pseudogene. The CDR3 has 14 residues. DNA of the CDR3: TGCACCAGCAGTGCGGACAGTGAGACCTACGAGCAGTACTTC. As protein: CTSSADSETYEQYF.

The chain recombines TRBV7-9 with TRBJ2-6; weak D call: TRBD1 (6 bases). The CDR3 is 17 residues long. The germline CDR1 and CDR2 sequences are SEHNR and FQNEAQ (reference sequence). V lost 11 bases, J lost 0 bases, and 20 bases lay in between. The CDR3 sequence: CAAAGAISASGANVLTF. CDR3 DNA sequence: TGTGCCGCGGCAGGGGCCATCTCGGCCTCTGGGGCCAACGTCCTGACTTTC.

The chain carries TRBV10-3 and TRBJ2-2; 7 positions match TRBD2. The V gene end was trimmed by 8 bases and the J gene end by 4 bases; junction bases not matched to a gene: 7. The CDR3 spans 14 residues. Germline V gene lookup returns CDR1 ENHRY and CDR2 SYGVKD. The CDR3 DNA follows: TGTGCCATCGGATCGGGAGGCGGCACCGGGGAGCTGTTTTTT. Residues: CAIGSGGGTGELFF.

The CDR3 here is CASRSGPQGISQPQHF. CDR3 nucleotide sequence: TGTGCCAGCAGATCCGGGCCCCAAGGGATAAGTCAGCCCCAGCATTTT. The chain joins TRBV27 to TRBJ1-5, with D unresolved. From germline, CDR1 is MNHEY and CDR2 SMNVEV (reference sequence). V was trimmed by 6 bases and J by 6 bases, leaving 21 bases between them. This CDR3 is 16 amino acids long.

This chain uses TRBV11-2 with TRBJ2-7; 12 bases align to TRBD1. The V gene end was trimmed by 1 base and the J gene end by 4 bases; junction bases not matched to a gene: 5. CDR3 length: 16 amino acids. Germline V gene data show CDR1 as SGHAT and CDR2 as FQNNGV. The CDR3 DNA sequence: TGTGCCAGCAGCTTAGGCCCGGGACAGGGGGCATACGAGCAGTACTTC. Protein sequence: CASSLGPGQGAYEQYF.

The chain combines TRBV18 with TRBJ2-3; possible D gene TRBD1, 5 bases. Looked up from germline, CDR1 is KGHSH and CDR2 is LQKENI. Trimming shortened V by 2 bases and J by 1 base, and 10 bases separated the two germline ends. This CDR3 contains 15 residues. The CDR3 DNA is TGTGCCAGCTCACCAGGAACAGGCCGCACAGATACGCAGTATTTT. As protein: CASSPGTGRTDTQYF.

The rearrangement links TRBV28 to TRBJ2-2, with TRBD1 as a possible D gene (6 bases). Trimming removed 3 bases at V and 2 bases at J, with 13 bases between. CDR1 and CDR2 (germline): MDHEN, SYDVKM. The CDR3 length is 16 residues. Here the CDR3 DNA reads TGTGCCAGCAGTTTTCTAATGACAGGCAACACCGGGGAGCTGTTTTTT. Residues: CASSFLMTGNTGELFF. The full variable domain, its missing parts supplied by reference TRBV28 and TRBJ2-2, is DVKVTQSSRYLVKRTGEKVFLECVQDMDHENMFWYRQDPGLGLRLIYFSYDVKMKEKGDIPEGYSVSREKKERFSLILESASTNQTSMYLCASSFLMTGNTGELFFGEGSRLTVL.

The J gene is TRBJ2-7, the V gene TRBV28; possibly TRBD2 for D (6 bases). Trimming cost V 10 bases and J 1 base, with 20 bases left between them. This CDR3 spans 15 amino acids. The germline V gene encodes CDR1 MDHEN and CDR2 SYDVKM. The CDR3 DNA reads TGTGCCACTGAACCCCAGGGACTCCCGTCCTACGAGCAGTACTTC. Protein: CATEPQGLPSYEQYF.

The chain joins TRBV29-1 to TRBJ2-1; 12 nucleotides match TRBD2. Germline trimming cut 4 bases from V and 4 bases from J; bases unmatched to any gene: 17. The CDR3 spans 19 residues. The germline CDR1 and CDR2 sequences are SQVTM and ANQGSEA. The CDR3 here is CSVGGASGRALSRYNEQFF. The CDR3 region has the DNA TGCAGCGTTGGGGGGGCTAGCGGGAGGGCCCTAAGTCGGTACAATGAGCAGTTCTTC.

This rearrangement joins TRBV29-1 to TRBJ2-6; possibly TRBD1 or TRBD2 for D (5 bases each). Germline CDR1 and CDR2: SQVTM and ANQGSEA. V shed 5 bases and J shed 0 bases, with 17 bases lying between them. The CDR3 has 17 amino acids. CDR3 bases: TGCAGCGTTTTTGACCGGGACGGGAACTCTGGGGCCAACGTCCTGACTTTC. Protein: CSVFDRDGNSGANVLTF.

In this sample, this clone turned up once. The chain links TRBV9 to TRBJ2-3, with TRBD1 identical over 7 bases. CDR1 and CDR2 from the germline V gene are SGDLS and YYNGEE. After removal of 3 bases from V and 4 bases from J, the junction contained 8 bases not matched to a gene. The CDR3 runs to 15 residues. CDR3 sequence: CASSGYRGSPDTQYF. The CDR3 region has the DNA TGTGCCAGCAGCGGCTACAGGGGAAGCCCAGATACGCAGTATTTT. The entire variable domain, with the rest obtained from reference TRBV9 and TRBJ2-3, is as follows: DSGVTQTPKHLITATGQRVTLRCSPRSGDLSVYWYQQSLDQGLQFLIQYYNGEERAKGNILERFSAQQFPDLHSELNLSSLELGDSALYFCASSGYRGSPDTQYFGPGTRLTVL.

The chain joins TRBV11-2 to TRBJ2-1; the D gene is possibly TRBD2 (6 bases). With 1 base removed from V and 6 bases from J, the gap between germline ends came to 13 bases. Looked up from germline, CDR1 is SGHAT and CDR2 is FQNNGV. The CDR3 is 15 amino acids. CDR3 bases: TGTGCCAGCAGCTTAGTAGGCGGGATTAGCAATGAGCAGTTCTTC. Its translation is CASSLVGGISNEQFF.

The genes are TRBV7-9 and TRBJ1-5, with D possibly matching TRBD1 (6 bases). CDR1 SEHNR and CDR2 FQNEAQ come from the germline V gene (reference sequence). This CDR3 has 14 amino acids. Trimming removed 5 bases from V and 4 bases from J, with 12 bases in between. The CDR3 DNA is TGTGCCAGCAGCGCAGGGGCCGAAAATCAGCCCCAGCATTTT. Translating it yields CASSAGAENQPQHF.

The chain recombines TRBV7-2 with TRBJ2-1; D unclear. The CDR3 covers 17 residues. The germline gives CDR1 SGHTA, CDR2 FQGNSA. The germline V and J ends were trimmed by 1 base and 3 bases, with 16 bases remaining between them. The CDR3 spells CASSLGAYETYYNEQFF. As DNA, the CDR3 is TGTGCCAGCAGCTTAGGAGCGTACGAGACCTACTACAATGAGCAGTTCTTC.

The chain carries TRBV4-3 and TRBJ2-1, with unresolved D. There are 15 residues in the CDR3. The V gene lost 1 base and the J gene lost 8 bases, with 15 bases spanning the gap. Germline CDR1 is LGHNA and CDR2 is YSLEER. The CDR3 nucleotides are TGCGCCAGCAGCCAAGGACAAGGGCTGTGGGATGAGCAGTTCTTC. Amino acid sequence: CASSQGQGLWDEQFF.

V gene TRBV4-1 combines with J gene TRBJ2-1, with 8 nucleotides matching TRBD2. Germline assignment: CDR1 MGHRA and CDR2 YSYEKL. This CDR3 is 17 amino acids long. The J segment lost 2 bases and the V segment lost 2 bases, leaving 8 bases of the junction unmatched. The CDR3 protein is CASSQHQAGEAYNEQFF. CDR3 coding DNA: TGCGCCAGCAGCCAACACCAAGCGGGAGAGGCCTACAATGAGCAGTTCTTC.

A single count supports this clone. V is TRBV15 and J is TRBJ1-1; TRBD1 agrees at 8 bases. After removal of 5 bases from V and 0 bases from J, the junction contained 11 bases not matched to a gene. Germline lookup yields CDR1 LNHNV and CDR2 YYDKDF (reference sequence). The CDR3 has 17 residues. The CDR3 sequence: CATSGGQGRMLNTEAFF. The CDR3 DNA follows: TGTGCCACCAGCGGAGGACAGGGACGTATGTTGAACACTGAAGCTTTCTTT.

Comments on this clone: This sample also contains other DNA sequences that code for the same CDR3. The chain joins TRBV23-1 to TRBJ2-1; D may be TRBD1 (5 bases). TRBV23-1 is designated an ORF whose function remains uncertain. The ends were cut back, 2 bases at V and 10 bases at J, with 24 bases in the middle. CDR3 size: 17 residues. The CDR3 nucleotides are TGCGCCAGCAGTCAAAACTCAGGGCCGTGCTCCGGCAACGAGCAGTTCTTC. Its protein product is CASSQNSGPCSGNEQFF.

The V call is TRBV27, the J call TRBJ2-5; the match to TRBD1 covers 12 bases. The CDR3 length is 16 residues. J was trimmed by 6 bases and V by 3 bases; bases with no gene match: 8. Germline values: CDR1 MNHEY, CDR2 SMNVEV (reference sequence). The CDR3 sequence: CASSFTGTGGSKTQYF. The CDR3 coding sequence is TGTGCCAGCAGTTTCACCGGGACAGGGGGCTCGAAGACCCAGTACTTC.

The chain is built from TRBV28 and TRBJ1-2; TRBD1 matches 10 bases. J lost 4 bases, V lost 3 bases, and 14 bases had no gene match. The germline V gene encodes CDR1 MDHEN and CDR2 SYDVKM. The CDR3 sequence is 18 residues long. CDR3 nucleotides: TGTGCCAGCAGTTTTCAAGTAGGGACAGGGGTGGAGGTCTATGGCTACACCTTC. Translating gives CASSFQVGTGVEVYGYTF.